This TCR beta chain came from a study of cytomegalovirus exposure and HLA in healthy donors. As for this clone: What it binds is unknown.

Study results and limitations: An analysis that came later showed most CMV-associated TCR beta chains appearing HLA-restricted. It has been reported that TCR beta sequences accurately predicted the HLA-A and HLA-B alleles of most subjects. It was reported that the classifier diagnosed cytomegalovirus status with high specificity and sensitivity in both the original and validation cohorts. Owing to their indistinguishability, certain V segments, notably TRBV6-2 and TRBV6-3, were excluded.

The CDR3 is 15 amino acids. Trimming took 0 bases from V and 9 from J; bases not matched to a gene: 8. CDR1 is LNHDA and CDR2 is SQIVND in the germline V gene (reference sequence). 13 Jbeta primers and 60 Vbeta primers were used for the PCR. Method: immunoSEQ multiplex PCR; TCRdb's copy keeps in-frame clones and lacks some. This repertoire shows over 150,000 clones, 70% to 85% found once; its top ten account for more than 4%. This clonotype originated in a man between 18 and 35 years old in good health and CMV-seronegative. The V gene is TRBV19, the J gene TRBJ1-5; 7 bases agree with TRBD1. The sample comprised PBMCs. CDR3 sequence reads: CASSIENRGVVPQHF. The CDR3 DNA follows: TGTGCCAGTAGTATAGAGAACAGGGGCGTGGTGCCCCAGCATTTT. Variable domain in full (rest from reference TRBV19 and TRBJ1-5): DGGITQSPKYLFRKEGQNVTLSCEQNLNHDAMYWYRQDPGQGLRLIYYSQIVNDFQKGDIAEGYSVSREKKESFPLTVTSAQKNPTAFYLCASSIENRGVVPQHFGDGTRLSIL.